The sequence of this T cell receptor (beta chain) was determined in a study of vaccination effects on CD4 cells after COVID-19. Study-level information: The post-vaccine samples were taken, at the median, 72 days after the second dose.

This clone was counted once. The antigen is unknown. Here immunoSEQ multiplex PCR was the method, and the copy in TCRdb shows in-frame clones only, minus some. In the table there are under 85,000 clones, 60% to 85% of which are singletons. With the ViraFEST assay, the study expanded antigen-specific CD4+ T cells using viral peptide pools, then sequenced them. After more than 9 days in culture, the CD4+ T cells were isolated. Of the BNT162b2 and mRNA-1273 vaccines, participants received two doses of one or the other. Vaccine recipients, nucleocapsid antibody negative, had no prior SARS-CoV-2 infection. The clonotype was recovered from a human donor who received a COVID-19 vaccine. This specimen consisted of CD4+ T cells from PBMCs cultured with HCoV-OC43 spike peptides, obtained after COVID-19 vaccination. Subset described: HCoV-OC43 spike overlapping peptide pool stimulation.

For the CDR3, the DNA is TGTGCCACCAGCAGAGATTTTAGCAGGGGGCGGGACACTGAAGCTTTCTTT. Encoded protein: CATSRDFSRGRDTEAFF. V usage is TRBV15 and J usage is TRBJ1-1, with TRBD1 matching 8 bases. This CDR3 contains 17 residues. The V gene end was trimmed by 0 bases and the J gene end by 3 bases; junction bases not matched to a gene: 9. Germline values: CDR1 LNHNV, CDR2 YYDKDF (reference sequence).